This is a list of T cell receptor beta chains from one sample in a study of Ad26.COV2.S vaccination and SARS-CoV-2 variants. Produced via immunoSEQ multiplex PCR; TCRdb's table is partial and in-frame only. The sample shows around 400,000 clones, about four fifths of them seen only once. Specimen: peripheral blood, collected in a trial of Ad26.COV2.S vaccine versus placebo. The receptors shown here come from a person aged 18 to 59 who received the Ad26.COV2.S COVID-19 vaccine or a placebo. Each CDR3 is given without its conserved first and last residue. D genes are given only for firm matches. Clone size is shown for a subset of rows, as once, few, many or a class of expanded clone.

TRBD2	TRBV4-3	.	ASSQELAGYSYEQY
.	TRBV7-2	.	ASSLRTPQETQY
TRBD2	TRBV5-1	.	ASSLGTSGGTGELF
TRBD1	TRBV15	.	ATSRETGGQSPLH
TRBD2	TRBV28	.	ASRAGATDTQY
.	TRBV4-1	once	ASSPGKARVLSGNTIY
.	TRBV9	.	ASSPPGFGYTEAF
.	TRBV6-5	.	ASRPVRGYT
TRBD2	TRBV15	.	ATSREAGAGVTQY
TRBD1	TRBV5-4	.	ASSSYRGASEKLF
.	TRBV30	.	AWSKDSNQPQH
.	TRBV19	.	ASSINPQGGYT
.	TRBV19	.	ASNLDRLKNYGYT
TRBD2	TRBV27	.	ASSSAPSGRYPRF
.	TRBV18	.	ASSDGWLNTEAF
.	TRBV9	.	ASSGTRQSHTIY
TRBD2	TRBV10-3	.	AIKPSGRGSGANVLT
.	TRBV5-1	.	ASRRPQETQY
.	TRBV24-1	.	ATSDWDSTDTQY
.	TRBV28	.	ASRGWGSNEKLF
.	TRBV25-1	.	ASSALTDTQY
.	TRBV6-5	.	ASSLLGTGNTIY
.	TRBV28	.	ASSQGYTEAF
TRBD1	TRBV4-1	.	ASSQEGTEVFTDTQY
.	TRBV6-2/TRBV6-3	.	ASSRLRGNTEAF
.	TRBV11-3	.	ASSLEGLVGGEQY
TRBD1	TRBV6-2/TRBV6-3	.	ASSRGQGVMAEAF
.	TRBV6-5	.	ASWGGGIEAF
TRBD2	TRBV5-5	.	ASSLGLAGGVTGELF
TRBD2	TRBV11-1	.	ASSALAGGGNEQF
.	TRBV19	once	ASSPGGANTEAF
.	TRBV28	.	ASSLRETQY
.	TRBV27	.	ASHKPFDRNGTEAF
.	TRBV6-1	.	ASSESRGSGSYNQPQH
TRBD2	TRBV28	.	ASSPPGGEVTGELF
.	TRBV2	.	ASSGQRMNTEAF
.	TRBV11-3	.	ASSRAPGTNEKLF